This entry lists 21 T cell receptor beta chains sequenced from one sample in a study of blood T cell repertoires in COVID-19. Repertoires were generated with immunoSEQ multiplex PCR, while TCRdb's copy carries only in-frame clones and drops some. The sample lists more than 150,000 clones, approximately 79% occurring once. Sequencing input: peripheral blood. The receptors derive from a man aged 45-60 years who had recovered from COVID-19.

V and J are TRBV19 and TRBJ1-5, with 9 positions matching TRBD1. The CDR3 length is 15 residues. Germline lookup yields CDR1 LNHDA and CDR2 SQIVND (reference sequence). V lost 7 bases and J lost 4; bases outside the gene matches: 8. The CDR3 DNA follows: TGTGCCAGTATTGAGGCTGGACAGGGGAATCAGCCCCAGCATTTT. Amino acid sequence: CASIEAGQGNQPQHF.

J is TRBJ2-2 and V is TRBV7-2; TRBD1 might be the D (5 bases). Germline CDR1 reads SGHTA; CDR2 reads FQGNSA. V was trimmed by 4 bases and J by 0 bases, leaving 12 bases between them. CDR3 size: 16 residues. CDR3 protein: CASSSRGGANTGELFF. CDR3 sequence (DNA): TGTGCCAGCAGCTCTAGGGGCGGCGCGAACACCGGGGAGCTGTTTTTT.

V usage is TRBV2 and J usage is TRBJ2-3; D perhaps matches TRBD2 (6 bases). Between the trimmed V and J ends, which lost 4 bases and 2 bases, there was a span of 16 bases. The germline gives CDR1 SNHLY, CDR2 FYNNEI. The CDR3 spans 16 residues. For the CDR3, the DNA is TGTGCCAGCAGTGGGACTAACGGGGTACTCACAGATACGCAGTATTTT. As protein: CASSGTNGVLTDTQYF.

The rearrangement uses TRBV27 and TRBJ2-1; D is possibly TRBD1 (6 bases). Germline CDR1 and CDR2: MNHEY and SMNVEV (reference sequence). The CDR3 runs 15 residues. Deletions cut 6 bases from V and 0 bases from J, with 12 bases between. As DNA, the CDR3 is TGTGCCAGCAGCCAACAGGGACCCTCCTACAATGAGCAGTTCTTC. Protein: CASSQQGPSYNEQFF.

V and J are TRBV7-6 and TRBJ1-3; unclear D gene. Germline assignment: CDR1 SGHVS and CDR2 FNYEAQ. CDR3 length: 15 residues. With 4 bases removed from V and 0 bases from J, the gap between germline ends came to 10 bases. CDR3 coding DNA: TGTGCCAGCAGCTCCCAAGGGAGCTCTGGAAACACCATATATTTT. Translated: CASSSQGSSGNTIYF.

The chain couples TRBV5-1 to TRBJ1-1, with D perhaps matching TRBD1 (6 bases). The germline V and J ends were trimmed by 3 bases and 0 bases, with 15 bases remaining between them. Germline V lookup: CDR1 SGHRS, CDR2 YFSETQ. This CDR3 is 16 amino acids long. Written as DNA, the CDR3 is TGCGCCAGCAGCTCTGGACAGAATCAAATGAACACTGAAGCTTTCTTT. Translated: CASSSGQNQMNTEAFF.

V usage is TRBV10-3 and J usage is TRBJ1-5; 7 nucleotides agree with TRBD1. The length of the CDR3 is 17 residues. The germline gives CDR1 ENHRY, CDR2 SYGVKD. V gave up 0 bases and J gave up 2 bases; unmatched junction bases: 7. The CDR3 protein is CAISESGGTEGNQPQHF. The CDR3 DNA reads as TGTGCCATCAGTGAGTCTGGGGGGACAGAGGGCAATCAGCCCCAGCATTTT.

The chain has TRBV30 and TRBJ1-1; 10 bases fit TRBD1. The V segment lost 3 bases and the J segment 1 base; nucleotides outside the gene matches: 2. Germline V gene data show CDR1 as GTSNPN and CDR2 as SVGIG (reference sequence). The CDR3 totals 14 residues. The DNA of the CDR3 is TGTGCCTGGAGCCGGGACAGGGGGAACACTGAAGCTTTCTTT. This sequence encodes CAWSRDRGNTEAFF.

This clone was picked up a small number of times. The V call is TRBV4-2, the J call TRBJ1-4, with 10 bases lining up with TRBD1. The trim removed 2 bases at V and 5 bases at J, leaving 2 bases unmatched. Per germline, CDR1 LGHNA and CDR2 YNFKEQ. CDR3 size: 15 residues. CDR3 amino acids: CASSQPGQGNEKLFF. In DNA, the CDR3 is TGTGCCAGCAGCCAACCGGGACAGGGGAATGAAAAACTGTTTTTT.

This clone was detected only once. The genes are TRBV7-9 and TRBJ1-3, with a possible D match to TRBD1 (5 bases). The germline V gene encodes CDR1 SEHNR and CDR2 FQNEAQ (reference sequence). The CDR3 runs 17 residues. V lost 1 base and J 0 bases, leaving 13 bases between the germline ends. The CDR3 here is CASSLVQATFSGNTIYF. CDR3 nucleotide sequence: TGTGCCAGCAGCTTAGTACAGGCAACCTTCTCTGGAAACACCATATATTTT.

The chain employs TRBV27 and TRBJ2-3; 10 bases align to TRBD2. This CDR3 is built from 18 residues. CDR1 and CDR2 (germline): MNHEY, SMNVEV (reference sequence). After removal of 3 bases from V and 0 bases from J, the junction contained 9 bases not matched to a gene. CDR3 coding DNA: TGTGCCAGCAGTTTTTGGCTAGCGGGAGCAGGAAGCACAGATACGCAGTATTTT. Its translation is CASSFWLAGAGSTDTQYF.

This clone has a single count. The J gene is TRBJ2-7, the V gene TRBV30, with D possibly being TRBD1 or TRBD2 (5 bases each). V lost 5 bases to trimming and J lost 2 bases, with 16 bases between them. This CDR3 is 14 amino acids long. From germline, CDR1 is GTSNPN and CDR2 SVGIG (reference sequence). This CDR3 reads CAWGEGQPAYEQYF. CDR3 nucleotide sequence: TGTGCCTGGGGAGAGGGGCAGCCGGCCTACGAGCAGTACTTC.

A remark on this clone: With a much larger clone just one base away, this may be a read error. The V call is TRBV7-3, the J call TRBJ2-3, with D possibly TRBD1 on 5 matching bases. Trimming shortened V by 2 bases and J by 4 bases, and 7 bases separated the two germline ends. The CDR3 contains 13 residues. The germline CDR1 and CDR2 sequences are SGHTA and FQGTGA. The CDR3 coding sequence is TGTGCCAGCAGCTTATTGGGGCCAGATACGCAGTATTTT. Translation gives CASSLLGPDTQYF.

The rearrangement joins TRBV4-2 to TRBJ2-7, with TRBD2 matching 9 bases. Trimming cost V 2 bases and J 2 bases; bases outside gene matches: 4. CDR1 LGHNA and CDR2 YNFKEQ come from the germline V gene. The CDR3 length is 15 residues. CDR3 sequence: CASSQNSGSTYEQYF. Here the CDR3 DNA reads TGTGCCAGCAGCCAAAATAGCGGGAGCACCTACGAGCAGTACTTC.

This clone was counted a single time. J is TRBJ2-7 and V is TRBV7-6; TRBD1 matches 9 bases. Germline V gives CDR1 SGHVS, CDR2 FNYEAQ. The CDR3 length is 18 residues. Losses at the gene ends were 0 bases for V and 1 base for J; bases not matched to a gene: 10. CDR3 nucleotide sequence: TGTGCCAGCAGCTTAGCCAGTGTGTTGGGACAGGGATCCTACGAGCAGTACTTC. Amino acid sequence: CASSLASVLGQGSYEQYF.

CDR3 sequence: CASSLDRGAKNIQYF. The CDR3 nucleotides read TGTGCCAGCAGTTTGGACAGGGGAGCCAAAAACATTCAGTACTTC. This chain connects TRBV7-9 to TRBJ2-4; 9 positions match TRBD1. CDR3 length equals 15 residues. The J segment lost 0 bases and the V segment lost 6 bases, leaving 3 bases of the junction unmatched. CDR1 SEHNR and CDR2 FQNEAQ come from the germline V gene (reference sequence).

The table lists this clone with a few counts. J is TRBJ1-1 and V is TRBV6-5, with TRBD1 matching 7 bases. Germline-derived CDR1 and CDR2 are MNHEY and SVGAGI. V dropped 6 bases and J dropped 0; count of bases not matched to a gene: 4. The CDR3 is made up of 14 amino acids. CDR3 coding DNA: TGTGCCAGCAGACAGGGGTTCATGAACACTGAAGCTTTCTTT. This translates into CASRQGFMNTEAFF.

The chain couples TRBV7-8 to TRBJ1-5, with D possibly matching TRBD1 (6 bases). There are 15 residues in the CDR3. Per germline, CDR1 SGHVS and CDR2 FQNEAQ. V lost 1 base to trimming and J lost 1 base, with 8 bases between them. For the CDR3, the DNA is TGTGCCAGCAGCTTAGGACAGGAGAGCAATCAGCCCCAGCATTTT. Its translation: CASSLGQESNQPQHF.

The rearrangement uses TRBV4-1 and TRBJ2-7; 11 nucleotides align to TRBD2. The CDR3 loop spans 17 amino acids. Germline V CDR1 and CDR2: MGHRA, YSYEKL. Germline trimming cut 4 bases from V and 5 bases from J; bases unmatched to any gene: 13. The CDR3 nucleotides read TGCGCCAGCAGCCTGGCCGCCGGTACTAGCGGGAGCGACGAGCAGTACTTC. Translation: CASSLAAGTSGSDEQYF.

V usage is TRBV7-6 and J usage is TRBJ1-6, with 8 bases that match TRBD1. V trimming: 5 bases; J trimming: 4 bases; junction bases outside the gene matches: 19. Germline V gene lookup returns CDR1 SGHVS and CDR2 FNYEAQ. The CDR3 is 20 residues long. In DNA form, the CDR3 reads TGTGCCAGCAGCCCGCATAGGCCGGGACAGGTCTCGGCATATAATTCACCCCTCCACTTT. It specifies CASSPHRPGQVSAYNSPLHF.

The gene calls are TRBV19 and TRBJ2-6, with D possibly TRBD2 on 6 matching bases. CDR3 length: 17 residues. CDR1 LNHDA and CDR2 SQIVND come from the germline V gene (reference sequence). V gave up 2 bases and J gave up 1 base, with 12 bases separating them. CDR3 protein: CASSISTAGSGANVLTF. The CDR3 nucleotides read TGTGCCAGTAGTATAAGCACCGCGGGGTCTGGGGCCAACGTCCTGACTTTC.